This T cell receptor (beta chain) was profiled in a study of CD8 T cells in Susac syndrome. Random hexamers were used to reverse transcribe the RNA input (about 0.5 to 1 ug). TCRdb reprocessed the immunoSEQ multiplex PCR reads with MiXCR, giving one entry per CDR3 protein. The sample has around 190,000 distinct CDR3 sequences, 85% to 95% seen once. TCR beta sequencing covered blood CD8+ and CD4+ T cells. This TCR was sampled from a human donor in good health. The source material was CD4+ T cells from PBMCs.

In nucleotides, the CDR3 is TGTGCCAGCAGTGAACACGGGGGGGAGTACGAGCAGTACTTC. Residues: CASSEHGGEYEQYF. V gene TRBV2 combines with J gene TRBJ2-7; 8 nucleotides align to TRBD2. The CDR3 has 14 residues. CDR1 SNHLY and CDR2 FYNNEI come from the germline V gene. V lost 2 bases, J lost 4 bases, and 4 bases stayed unmatched. Based on the CDR3 plus reference TRBV2 and TRBJ2-7, the full variable domain is EPEVTQTPSHQVTQMGQEVILRCVPISNHLYFYWYRQILGQKVEFLVSFYNNEISEKSEIFDDQFSVERPDGSNFTLKIRSTKLEDSAMYFCASSEHGGEYEQYFGPGTRLTVT.